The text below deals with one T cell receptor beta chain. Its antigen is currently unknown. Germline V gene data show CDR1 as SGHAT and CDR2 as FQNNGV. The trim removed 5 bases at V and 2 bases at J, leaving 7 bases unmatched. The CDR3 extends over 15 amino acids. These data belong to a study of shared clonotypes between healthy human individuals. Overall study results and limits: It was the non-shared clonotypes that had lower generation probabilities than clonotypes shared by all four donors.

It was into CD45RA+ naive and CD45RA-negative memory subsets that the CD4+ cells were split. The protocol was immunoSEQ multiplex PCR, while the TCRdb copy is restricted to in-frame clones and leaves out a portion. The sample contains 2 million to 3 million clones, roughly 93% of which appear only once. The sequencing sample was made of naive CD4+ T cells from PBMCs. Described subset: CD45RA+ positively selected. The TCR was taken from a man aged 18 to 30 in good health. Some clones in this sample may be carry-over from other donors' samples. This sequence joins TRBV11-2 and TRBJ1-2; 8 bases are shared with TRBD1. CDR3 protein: CASSLLRQGNYGYTF. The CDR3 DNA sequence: TGTGCCAGCAGCCTGTTAAGACAGGGGAACTATGGCTACACCTTC.